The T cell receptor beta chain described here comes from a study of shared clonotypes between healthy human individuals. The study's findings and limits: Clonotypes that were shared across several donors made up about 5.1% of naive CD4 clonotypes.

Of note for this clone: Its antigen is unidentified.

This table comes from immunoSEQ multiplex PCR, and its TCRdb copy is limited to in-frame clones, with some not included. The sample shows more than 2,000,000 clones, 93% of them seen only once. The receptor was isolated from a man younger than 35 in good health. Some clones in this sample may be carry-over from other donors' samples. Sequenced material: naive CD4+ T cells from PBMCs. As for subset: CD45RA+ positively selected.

Written as DNA, the CDR3 is TGTGCCTGGAGTCGAGGGACTCTAATATACGAGCAGTACTTC. Its protein is CAWSRGTLIYEQYF. The rearrangement links TRBV30 to TRBJ2-7, with D tentatively TRBD2 (6 bases). V was trimmed by 2 bases and J by 4 bases, leaving 15 bases between them. The germline V gene encodes CDR1 GTSNPN and CDR2 SVGIG (reference sequence). This CDR3 region has 14 residues.